This T cell receptor beta chain is drawn from a study of cytomegalovirus exposure and HLA in healthy donors. The length of the CDR3 is 14 residues. Germline V gene sequence: CDR1 MNHNS, CDR2 SASEGT. The ends were cut back, 7 bases at V and 6 bases at J, with 13 bases in the middle. The protocol was immunoSEQ multiplex PCR, while the TCRdb copy is restricted to in-frame clones and leaves out a portion. The table lists around 250,000 clones, 90% of them singletons. In the case of this clone: Antigen: not known.

Study outcomes and limitations: A list of around 150 TCR beta chains associated with cytomegalovirus was given.

Sequencing was performed on PBMCs. The TCR comes from a young woman in good health and CMV-seronegative. The genes are TRBV6-1 and TRBJ1-6, with D possibly being TRBD1 (6 bases). This CDR3 is CASKLTGPNSPLHF. The CDR3 DNA follows: TGTGCCAGCAAATTGACAGGTCCTAATTCACCCCTCCACTTT.